Given below is one T cell receptor beta chain in context. Other nucleotide sequences from this sample produce the same CDR3. This sample stems from a study of blood T cell repertoires in COVID-19. Trimming took 5 bases from V and 0 from J, leaving 10 bases between them. The CDR3 totals 14 residues. The germline gives CDR1 MNHNY, CDR2 SVGAGI (reference sequence). Measured with immunoSEQ multiplex PCR; TCRdb has only the in-frame clones, and not every one. In the table there are tens of thousands of clones, 65% to 90% of which are singletons. The source is an elderly man with acute or convalescent COVID-19. Sequencing used peripheral blood. V is TRBV6-6 and J is TRBJ1-1; no clear D. In DNA, the CDR3 is TGTGCCAGCAGTCCAGGCCACATGAACACTGAAGCTTTCTTT. Its protein is CASSPGHMNTEAFF.